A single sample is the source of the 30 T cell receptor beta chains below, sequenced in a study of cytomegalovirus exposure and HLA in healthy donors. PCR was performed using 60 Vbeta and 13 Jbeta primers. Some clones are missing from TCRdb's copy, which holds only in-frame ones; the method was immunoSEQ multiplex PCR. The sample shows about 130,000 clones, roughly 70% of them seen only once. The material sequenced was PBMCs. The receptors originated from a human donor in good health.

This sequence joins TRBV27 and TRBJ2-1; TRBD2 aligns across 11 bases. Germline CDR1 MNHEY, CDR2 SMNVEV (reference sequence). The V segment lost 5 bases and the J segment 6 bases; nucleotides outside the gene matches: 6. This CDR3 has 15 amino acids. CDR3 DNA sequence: TGTGCCAGCAGTCATCATAGCGGGAGGGGCAATGAGCAGTTCTTC. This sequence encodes CASSHHSGRGNEQFF.

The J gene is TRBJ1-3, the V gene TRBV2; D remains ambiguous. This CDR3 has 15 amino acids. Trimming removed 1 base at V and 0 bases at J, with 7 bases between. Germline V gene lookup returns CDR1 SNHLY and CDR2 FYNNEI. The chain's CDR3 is CASSEGAGSGNTIYF. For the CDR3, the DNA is TGTGCCAGCAGTGAAGGAGCGGGCTCTGGAAACACCATATATTTT.

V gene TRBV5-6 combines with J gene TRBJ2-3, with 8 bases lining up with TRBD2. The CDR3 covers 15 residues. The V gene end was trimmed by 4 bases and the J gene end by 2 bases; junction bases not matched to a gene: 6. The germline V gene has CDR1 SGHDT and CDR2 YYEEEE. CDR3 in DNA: TGTGCCAGCAGCCCCCTAGCGGGCCTCACAGATACGCAGTATTTT. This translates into CASSPLAGLTDTQYF.

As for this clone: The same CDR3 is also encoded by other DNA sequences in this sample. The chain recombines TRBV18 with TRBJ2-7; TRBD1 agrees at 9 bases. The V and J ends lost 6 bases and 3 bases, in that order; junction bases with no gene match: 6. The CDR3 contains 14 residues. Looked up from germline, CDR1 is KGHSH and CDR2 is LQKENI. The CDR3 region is CASSPGTGSYEQYF. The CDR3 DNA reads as TGTGCCAGCTCTCCCGGGACAGGGAGCTACGAGCAGTACTTC.

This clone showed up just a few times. The CDR3 sequence is CASSGSGGQVYEQYF. The DNA of the CDR3 is TGTGCCAGCAGCGGTAGCGGGGGGCAGGTTTACGAGCAGTACTTC. The rearrangement links TRBV9 to TRBJ2-7; 10 positions agree with TRBD2. The CDR3 extends over 15 amino acids. The germline V gene has CDR1 SGDLS and CDR2 YYNGEE. Trimming at V came to 3 bases and at J to 4 bases, leaving 7 bases not matched to a gene.

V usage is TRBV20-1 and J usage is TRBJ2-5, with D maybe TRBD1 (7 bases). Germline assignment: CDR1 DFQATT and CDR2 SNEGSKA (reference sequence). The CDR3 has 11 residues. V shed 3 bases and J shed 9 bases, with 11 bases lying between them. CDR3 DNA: TGCAGTGCTAGCCCCAGGGGGGCCCAGTACTTC. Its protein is CSASPRGAQYF.

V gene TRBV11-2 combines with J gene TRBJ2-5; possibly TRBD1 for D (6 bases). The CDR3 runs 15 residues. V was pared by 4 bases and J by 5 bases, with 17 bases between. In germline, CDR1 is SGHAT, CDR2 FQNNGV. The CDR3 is CASSSRWGLGETQYF. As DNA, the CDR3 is TGTGCCAGCAGCTCACGGTGGGGGCTCGGGGAGACCCAGTACTTC.

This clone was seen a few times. In nucleotides, the CDR3 is TGCAGCGTCAGAGCTAGCGGGAGTCGCACAGATACGCAGTATTTT. Residues: CSVRASGSRTDTQYF. V and J are TRBV29-1 and TRBJ2-3, with 10 bases matching TRBD2. Trimming cost V 6 bases and J 1 base; bases outside gene matches: 7. The germline gives CDR1 SQVTM, CDR2 ANQGSEA. The CDR3 is 15 amino acids.

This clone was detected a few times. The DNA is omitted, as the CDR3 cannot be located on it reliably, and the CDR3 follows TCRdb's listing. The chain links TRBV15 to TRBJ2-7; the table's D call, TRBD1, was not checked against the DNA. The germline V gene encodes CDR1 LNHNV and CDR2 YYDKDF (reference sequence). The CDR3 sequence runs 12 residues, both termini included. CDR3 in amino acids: CATSSDWGLGAF.

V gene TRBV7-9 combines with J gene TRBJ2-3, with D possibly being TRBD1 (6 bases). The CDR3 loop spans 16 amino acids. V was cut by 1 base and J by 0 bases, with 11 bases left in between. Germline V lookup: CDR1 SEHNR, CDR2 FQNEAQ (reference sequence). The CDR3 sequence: CASSLDSQGSTDTQYF. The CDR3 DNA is TGTGCCAGCAGCTTAGATTCGCAGGGGAGCACAGATACGCAGTATTTT.

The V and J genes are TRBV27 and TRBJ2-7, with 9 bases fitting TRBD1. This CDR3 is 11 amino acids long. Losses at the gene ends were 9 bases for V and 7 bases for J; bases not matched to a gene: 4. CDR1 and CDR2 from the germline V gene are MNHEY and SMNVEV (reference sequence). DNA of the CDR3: TGTGCCAGTGGACAGGGGTGGGAGCAGTACTTC. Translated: CASGQGWEQYF.

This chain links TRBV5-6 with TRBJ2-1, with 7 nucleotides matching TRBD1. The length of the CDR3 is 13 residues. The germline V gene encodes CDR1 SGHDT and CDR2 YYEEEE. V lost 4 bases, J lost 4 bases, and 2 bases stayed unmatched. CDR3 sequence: CASSPQGYNEQFF. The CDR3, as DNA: TGTGCCAGCAGCCCACAGGGGTACAATGAGCAGTTCTTC.

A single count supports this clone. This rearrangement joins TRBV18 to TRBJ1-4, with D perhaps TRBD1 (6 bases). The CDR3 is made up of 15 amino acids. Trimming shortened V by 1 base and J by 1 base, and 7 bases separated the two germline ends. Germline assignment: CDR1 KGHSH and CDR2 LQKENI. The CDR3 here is CASSPQGETNEKLFF. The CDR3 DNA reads TGTGCCAGCTCACCACAGGGGGAAACTAATGAAAAACTGTTTTTT.

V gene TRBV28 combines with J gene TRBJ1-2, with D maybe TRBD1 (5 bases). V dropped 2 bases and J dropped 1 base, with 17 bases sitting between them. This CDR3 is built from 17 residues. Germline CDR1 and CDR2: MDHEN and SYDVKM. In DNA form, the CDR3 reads TGTGCCAGCAGTTTAGACCCAGGGCGGGAGGGTAACTATGGCTACACCTTC. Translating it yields CASSLDPGREGNYGYTF.

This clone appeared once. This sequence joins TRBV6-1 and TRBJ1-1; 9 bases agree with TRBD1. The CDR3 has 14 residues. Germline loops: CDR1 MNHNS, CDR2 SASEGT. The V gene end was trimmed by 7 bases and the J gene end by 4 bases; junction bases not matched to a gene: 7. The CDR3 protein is CASNWDRAGTEAFF. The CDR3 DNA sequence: TGTGCCAGCAATTGGGACAGGGCGGGCACTGAAGCTTTCTTT.

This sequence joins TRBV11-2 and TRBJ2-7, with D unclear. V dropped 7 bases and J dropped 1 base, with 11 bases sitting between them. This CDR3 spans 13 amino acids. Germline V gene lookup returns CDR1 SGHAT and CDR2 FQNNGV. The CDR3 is CASTPMASYEQYF. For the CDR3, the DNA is TGTGCCAGCACCCCGATGGCATCCTACGAGCAGTACTTC.

The CDR3 DNA follows: TGCGCCAGCAGCTTCAGGGGTAGCACAGATACGCAGTATTTT. Protein sequence: CASSFRGSTDTQYF. The rearrangement uses TRBV5-1 and TRBJ2-3, with a weak D call TRBD1 (6 bases). V lost 2 bases and J lost 0, with 7 bases in between. The CDR3 is 14 amino acids. Germline V lookup: CDR1 SGHRS, CDR2 YFSETQ.

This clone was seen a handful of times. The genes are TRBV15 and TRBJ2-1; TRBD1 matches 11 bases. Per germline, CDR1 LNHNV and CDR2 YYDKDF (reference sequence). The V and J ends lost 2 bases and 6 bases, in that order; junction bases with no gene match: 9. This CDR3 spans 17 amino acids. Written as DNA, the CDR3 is TGTGCCACCAGCAGATCTGGACAGGGGGCTTCGGTCAATGAGCAGTTCTTC. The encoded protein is CATSRSGQGASVNEQFF.

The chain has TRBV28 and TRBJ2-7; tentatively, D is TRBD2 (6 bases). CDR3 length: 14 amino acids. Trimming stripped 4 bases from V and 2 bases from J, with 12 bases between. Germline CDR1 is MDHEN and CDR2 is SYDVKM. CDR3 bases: TGTGCCAGCAGTTCGGGACTTGCTACCTACGAGCAGTACTTC. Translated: CASSSGLATYEQYF.

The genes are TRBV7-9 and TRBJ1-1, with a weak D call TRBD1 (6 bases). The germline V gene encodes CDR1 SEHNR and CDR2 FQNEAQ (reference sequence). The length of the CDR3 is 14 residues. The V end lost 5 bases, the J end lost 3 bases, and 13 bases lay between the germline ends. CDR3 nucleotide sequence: TGTGCCAGCAGCGTACAGGGAAAGGACACTGAAGCTTTCTTT. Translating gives CASSVQGKDTEAFF.

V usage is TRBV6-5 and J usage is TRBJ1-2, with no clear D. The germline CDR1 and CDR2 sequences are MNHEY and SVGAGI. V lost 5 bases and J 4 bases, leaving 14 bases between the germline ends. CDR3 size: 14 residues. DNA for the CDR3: TGTGCCAGCAGTCACAAGACAAACTTCTATGGCTACACCTTC. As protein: CASSHKTNFYGYTF.

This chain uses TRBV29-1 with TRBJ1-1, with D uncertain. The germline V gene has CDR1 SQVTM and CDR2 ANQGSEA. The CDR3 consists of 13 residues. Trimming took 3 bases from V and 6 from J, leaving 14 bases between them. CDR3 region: CSVEEGGVPEAFF. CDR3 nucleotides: TGCAGCGTTGAGGAGGGTGGTGTCCCTGAAGCTTTCTTT.

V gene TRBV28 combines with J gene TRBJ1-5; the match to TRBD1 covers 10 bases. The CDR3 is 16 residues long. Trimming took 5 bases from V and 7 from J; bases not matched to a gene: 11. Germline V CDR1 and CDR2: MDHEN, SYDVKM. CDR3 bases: TGTGCCAGCAGTCTACGACCTGACAGGGGGCTCCAGCCCCAGCATTTT. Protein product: CASSLRPDRGLQPQHF.

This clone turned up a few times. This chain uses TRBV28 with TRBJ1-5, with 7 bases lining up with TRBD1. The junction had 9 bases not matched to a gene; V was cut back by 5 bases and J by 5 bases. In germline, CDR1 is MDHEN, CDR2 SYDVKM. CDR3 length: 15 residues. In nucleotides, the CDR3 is TGTGCCAGCAGTACACCAGCAGGGGGAGATCAGCCCCAGCATTTT. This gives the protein CASSTPAGGDQPQHF.

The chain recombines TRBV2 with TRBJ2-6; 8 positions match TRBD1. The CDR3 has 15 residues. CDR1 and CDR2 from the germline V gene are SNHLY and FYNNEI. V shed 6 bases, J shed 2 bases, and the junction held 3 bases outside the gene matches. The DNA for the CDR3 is TGTGCCAGCAGGCTGGACAGGGCTGGGGCCAACGTCCTGACTTTC. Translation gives CASRLDRAGANVLTF.

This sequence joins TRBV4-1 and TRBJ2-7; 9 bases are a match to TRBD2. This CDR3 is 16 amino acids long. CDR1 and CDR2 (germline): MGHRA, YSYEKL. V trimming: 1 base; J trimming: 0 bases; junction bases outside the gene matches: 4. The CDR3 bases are TGCGCCAGCAGCCAAGGGGGCGGGAGGGCCTCCTACGAGCAGTACTTC. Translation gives CASSQGGGRASYEQYF.

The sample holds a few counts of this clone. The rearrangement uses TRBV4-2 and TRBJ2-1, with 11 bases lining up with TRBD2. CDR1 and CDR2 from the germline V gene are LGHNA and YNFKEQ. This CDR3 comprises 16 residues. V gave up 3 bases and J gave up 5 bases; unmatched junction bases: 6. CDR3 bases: TGTGCCAGCAGCCACCCCGGGACTAGCGGCAACAATGAGCAGTTCTTC. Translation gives CASSHPGTSGNNEQFF.

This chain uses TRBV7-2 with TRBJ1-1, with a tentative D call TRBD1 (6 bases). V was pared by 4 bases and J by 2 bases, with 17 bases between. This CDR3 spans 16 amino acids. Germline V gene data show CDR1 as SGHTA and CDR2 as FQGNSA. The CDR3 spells CASSWGGGGRNTEAFF. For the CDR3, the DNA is TGTGCCAGCAGCTGGGGTGGGGGCGGGAGAAACACTGAAGCTTTCTTT. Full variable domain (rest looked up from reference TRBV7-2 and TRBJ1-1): GAGVSQSPSNKVTEKGKDVELRCDPISGHTALYWYRQSLGQGLEFLIYFQGNSAPDKSGLPSDRFSAERTGGSVSTLTIQRTQQEDSAVYLCASSWGGGGRNTEAFFGQGTRLTVV.

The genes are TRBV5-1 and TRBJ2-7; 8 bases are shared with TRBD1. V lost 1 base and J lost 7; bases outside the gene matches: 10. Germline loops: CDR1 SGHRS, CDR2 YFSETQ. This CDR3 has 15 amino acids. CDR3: CASSLPRQGSGEQYF. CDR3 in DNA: TGCGCCAGCAGCTTGCCTAGACAGGGGTCGGGGGAGCAGTACTTC.

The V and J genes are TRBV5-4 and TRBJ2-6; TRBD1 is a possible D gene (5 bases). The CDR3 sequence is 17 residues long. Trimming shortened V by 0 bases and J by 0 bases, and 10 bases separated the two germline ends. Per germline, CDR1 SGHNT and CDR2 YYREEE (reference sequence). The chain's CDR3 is CASSLVTGPSGANVLTF. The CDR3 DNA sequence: TGTGCCAGCAGCTTGGTCACAGGCCCCTCTGGGGCCAACGTCCTGACTTTC.